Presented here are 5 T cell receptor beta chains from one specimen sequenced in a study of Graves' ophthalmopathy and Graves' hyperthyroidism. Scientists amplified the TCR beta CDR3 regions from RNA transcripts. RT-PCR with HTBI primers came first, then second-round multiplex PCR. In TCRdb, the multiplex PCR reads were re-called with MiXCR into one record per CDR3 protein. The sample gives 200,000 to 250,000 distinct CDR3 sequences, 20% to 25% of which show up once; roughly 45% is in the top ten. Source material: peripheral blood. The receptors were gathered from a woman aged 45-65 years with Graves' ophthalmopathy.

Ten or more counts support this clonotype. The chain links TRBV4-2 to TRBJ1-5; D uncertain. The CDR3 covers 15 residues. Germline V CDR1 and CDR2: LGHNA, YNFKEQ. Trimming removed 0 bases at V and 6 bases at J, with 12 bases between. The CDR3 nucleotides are TGTGCCAGCAGCCAAGATCACGGGATGGGTCAGCCCCAGCATTTT. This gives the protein CASSQDHGMGQPQHF.

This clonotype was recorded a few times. CDR3 DNA sequence: TGTGCCAGCAGTACCTCGGGACTTTCCTATGGCTACACCTTC. Translation gives CASSTSGLSYGYTF. The gene calls are TRBV6-2 or TRBV6-3 and TRBJ1-2; perhaps TRBD1 as D (5 bases). This CDR3 has 14 residues. Deletions cut 5 bases from V and 4 bases from J, with 14 bases between. The germline V gene has CDR1 MNHEY and CDR2 SVGEGT.

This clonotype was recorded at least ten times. The CDR3 loop is CASSDRAGPGETQYF. The CDR3, as DNA: TGTGCCAGCAGTGATAGAGCGGGACCTGGGGAGACCCAGTACTTC. The chain employs TRBV2 and TRBJ2-5, with 7 nucleotides matching TRBD2. The V and J ends lost 3 bases and 5 bases, in that order; junction bases with no gene match: 9. The CDR3 runs to 15 residues. The germline V gene encodes CDR1 SNHLY and CDR2 FYNNEI. The variable domain in full, completed from reference TRBV2 and TRBJ2-5, reads EPEVTQTPSHQVTQMGQEVILRCVPISNHLYFYWYRQILGQKVEFLVSFYNNEISEKSEIFDDQFSVERPDGSNFTLKIRSTKLEDSAMYFCASSDRAGPGETQYFGPGTRLLVL.

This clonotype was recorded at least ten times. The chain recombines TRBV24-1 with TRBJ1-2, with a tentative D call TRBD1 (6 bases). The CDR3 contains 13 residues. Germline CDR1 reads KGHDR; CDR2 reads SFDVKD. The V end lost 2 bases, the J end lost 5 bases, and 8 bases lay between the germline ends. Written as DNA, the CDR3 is TGTGCCACCAGTGATTCCGGGACATATGGCTACACCTTC. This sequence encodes CATSDSGTYGYTF.

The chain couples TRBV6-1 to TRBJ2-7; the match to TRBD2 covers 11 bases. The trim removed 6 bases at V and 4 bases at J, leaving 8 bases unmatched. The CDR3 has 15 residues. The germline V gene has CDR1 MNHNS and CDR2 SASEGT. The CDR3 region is CASRVAGGPMYEQYF. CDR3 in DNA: TGTGCCAGCAGGGTAGCGGGAGGGCCGATGTACGAGCAGTACTTC.